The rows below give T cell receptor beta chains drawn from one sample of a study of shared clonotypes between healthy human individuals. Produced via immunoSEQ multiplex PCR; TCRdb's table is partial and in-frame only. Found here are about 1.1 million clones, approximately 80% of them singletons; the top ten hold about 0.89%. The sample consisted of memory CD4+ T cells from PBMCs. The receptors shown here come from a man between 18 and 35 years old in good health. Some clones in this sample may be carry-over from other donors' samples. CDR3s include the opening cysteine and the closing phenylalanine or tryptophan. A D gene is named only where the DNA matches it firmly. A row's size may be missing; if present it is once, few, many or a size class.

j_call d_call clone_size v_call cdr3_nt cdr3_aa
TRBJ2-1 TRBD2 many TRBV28 TGTGCCAGCAGTACGGTTTTTCCGGGACTAGCGGGAATTGGGTCCTACAATGAGCAGTTCTTC CASSTVFPGLAGIGSYNEQFF
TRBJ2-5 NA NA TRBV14 TGTGCCAGCAGCCAAGTCGGCGAGACCCAGTACTTC CASSQVGETQYF
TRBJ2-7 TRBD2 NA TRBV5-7 TGTGCCAGCAGAGGGACTAGCGGACCCTACGAGCAGTACTTC CASRGTSGPYEQYF
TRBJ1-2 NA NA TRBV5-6 TGTGCCAGCAGCCGCGGGAGGAACTATGGCTACACCTTC CASSRGRNYGYTF
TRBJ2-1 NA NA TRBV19 TGTGCCAGTAGTAAGGCCCGGGGGAATGAGCAGTTCTTC CASSKARGNEQFF
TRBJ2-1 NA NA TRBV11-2 TGTGCCAGCAGCGGGACCATAAAACACTCCTACAATGAGCAGTTCTTC CASSGTIKHSYNEQFF
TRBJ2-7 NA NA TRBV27 TGTGCCAGCAGTTTCTCTCAGGGATCGGATGAGCAGTACTTC CASSFSQGSDEQYF
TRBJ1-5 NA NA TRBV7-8 TGTGCCAGCAGCTTAGTAAACCGAGAACAGCCCCAGCATTTT CASSLVNREQPQHF
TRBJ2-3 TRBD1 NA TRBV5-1 TGCGCCAGCAGCTTGGGTCAGGGGGCCGCAGATACGCAGTATTTT CASSLGQGAADTQYF
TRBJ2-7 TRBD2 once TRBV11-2 TGTGCCAGCAGGCGGCCGGGACTAGGGTCCTACGAGCAGTACTTC CASRRPGLGSYEQYF
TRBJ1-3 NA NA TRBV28 TGTGCCAGCAGAATAACGTTCGGAAACACCATATATTTT CASRITFGNTIYF
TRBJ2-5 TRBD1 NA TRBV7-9 TGTGCCAGCAGCCATCGCACAGGGGGACAGACCCAGTACTTC CASSHRTGGQTQYF
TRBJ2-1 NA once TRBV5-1 TGCGCCAGCAGCTTAGGACTTCGCGGTGAGCAGTTCTTC CASSLGLRGEQFF
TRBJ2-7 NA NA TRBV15 TGTGCCACCAGCAGGAATTACGAGCAGTACTTC CATSRNYEQYF
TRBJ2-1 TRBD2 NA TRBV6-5 TGTGCCAGCAGTTACTCACTAGCGGGAGCCAATGAGCAGTTCTTC CASSYSLAGANEQFF
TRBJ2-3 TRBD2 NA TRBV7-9 TGTGCCAGCAGCCATCCCGCTGGCGGGAGGGCCGCGGATACGCAGTATTTT CASSHPAGGRAADTQYF
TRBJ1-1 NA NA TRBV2 TGTGCCAGCAGTGTAGAGCGTTTGAACACTGAAGCTTTCTTT CASSVERLNTEAFF
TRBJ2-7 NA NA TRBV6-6 TGTGCCAGCAGTTTTACGGGGGAGCAGTACTTC CASSFTGEQYF
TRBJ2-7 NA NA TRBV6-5 TGTGCCAGCAGATTAAATAGGGACACCTCTTACGAGCAGTACTTC CASRLNRDTSYEQYF
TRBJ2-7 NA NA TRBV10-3 TGTGCCATCAGAAGGGACTTATCCTCCTACGAGCAGTACTTC CAIRRDLSSYEQYF
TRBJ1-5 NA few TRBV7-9 TGTGCCAGCACCCGCCCGGGTCAGCCCCAGCATTTT CASTRPGQPQHF
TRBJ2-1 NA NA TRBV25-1 TGTGCCAGCAGTGAATATTCGGGGGCCCACTCCTACAATGAGCAGTTCTTC CASSEYSGAHSYNEQFF
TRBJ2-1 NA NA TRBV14 TGTGCCAGCAGCCAATTGGGGGATAGCTCCTACAATGAGCAGTTCTTC CASSQLGDSSYNEQFF
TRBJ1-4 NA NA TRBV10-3 TGTGCCATCAGTGCTGTACAGGATGAAAAACTGTTTTTT CAISAVQDEKLFF
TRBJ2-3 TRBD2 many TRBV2 TGTGCCAGCAGTAACCTAGCGGGAGGATCAGATACGCAGTATTTT CASSNLAGGSDTQYF
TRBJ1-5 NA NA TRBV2 TGTGCCAGCAGTCCACGGGACGGCCAGAATCAGCCCCAGCATTTT CASSPRDGQNQPQHF
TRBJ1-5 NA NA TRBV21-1 TGTGCCAGCAGCAACAGTAGGTACATTAGCAATCAGCCCCAGCATTTT CASSNSRYISNQPQHF
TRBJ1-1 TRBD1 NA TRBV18 TGTGCCAGCTCACCGGAACAGGGGGCGAGCACTGAAGCTTTCTTT CASSPEQGASTEAFF
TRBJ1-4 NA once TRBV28 TGTGCCAGCAGTTTAAGGGACATGGGTATTGAAAAACTGTTTTTT CASSLRDMGIEKLFF
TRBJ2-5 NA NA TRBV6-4 TGTGCCAGCAGTAAGGACTATCCGGAGACCCAGTACTTC CASSKDYPETQYF
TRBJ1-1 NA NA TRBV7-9 TGTGCCAGCAGCTCACAGGGCCTGAACACTGAAGCTTTCTTT CASSSQGLNTEAFF
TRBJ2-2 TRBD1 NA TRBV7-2 TGTGCCAGCAGCATCCCGACAGGGGGCTTCAGGGAGCTGTTTTTT CASSIPTGGFRELFF
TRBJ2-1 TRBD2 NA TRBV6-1 TGTGCCAGCAGCCCCGTACTAGCGGGAGTTCAGCAGTTCTTC CASSPVLAGVQQFF
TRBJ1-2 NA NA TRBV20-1 TGCAGTGCTAGCGACAGGTTAGGCTACACCTTC CSASDRLGYTF
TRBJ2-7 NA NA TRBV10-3 TGTGCCATCACCGAGGGGTCGATCTACGAGCAGTACTTC CAITEGSIYEQYF
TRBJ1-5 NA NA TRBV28 TGTGCCAGCAGTTCCGGGGTCTGGGTTGGTCAGCCCCAGCATTTT CASSSGVWVGQPQHF
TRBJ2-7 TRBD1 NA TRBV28 TGTGCCAGCAGTTCCCCGGGACAGACACCTTACGAGCAGTACTTC CASSSPGQTPYEQYF
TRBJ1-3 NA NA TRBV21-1 TGTGCCAGCAGCGGGATAACAGGGGGGATTGGAAACACCATATATTTT CASSGITGGIGNTIYF
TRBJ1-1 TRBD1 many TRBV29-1 TGCAGCGCGGGGACAGGGTGGGGGATGGGCACTGAAGCTTTCTTT CSAGTGWGMGTEAFF
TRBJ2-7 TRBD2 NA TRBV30 TGCGCCTGTCTAGCGGGACCCTACGAGCAGTACTTC CACLAGPYEQYF
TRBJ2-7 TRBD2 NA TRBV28 TGTGCCAGCAGCACACCTAGCGGGAGATACGAGCAGTACTTC CASSTPSGRYEQYF
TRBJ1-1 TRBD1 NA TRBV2 TGTGCCAGCAGTGAAAGGACAGGGCGCACTGAAGCTTTCTTT CASSERTGRTEAFF
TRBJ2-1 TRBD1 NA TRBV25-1 TGTGCCAGCAGTGTGGACAGGAACAATGAGCAGTTCTTC CASSVDRNNEQFF
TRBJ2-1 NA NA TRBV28 TGTGCCTCTACAGGGCTAGGCAATGAGCAGTTCTTC CASTGLGNEQFF
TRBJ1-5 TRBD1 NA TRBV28 TGTGCCAGCAGTGGGGACAGCTCATATAGCAATCAGCCCCAGCATTTT CASSGDSSYSNQPQHF
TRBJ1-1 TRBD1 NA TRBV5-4 TGTGCCAGCAGCTTGGGGACAGGCACTGAAGCTTTCTTT CASSLGTGTEAFF
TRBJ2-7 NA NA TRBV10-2 TGCGCCAGCATAGACCGGGACCGACGCTCCTACGAGCAGTACTTC CASIDRDRRSYEQYF
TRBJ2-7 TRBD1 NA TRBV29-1 TGCAGCGTTGAACCATCGGGACAGTTGTCGGAGCAGTACTTC CSVEPSGQLSEQYF
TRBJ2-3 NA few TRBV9 TGTGCCAGCAGCGTAGCTTCTAATCAAGATACGCAGTATTTT CASSVASNQDTQYF
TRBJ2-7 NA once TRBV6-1 TGTGCCAGCACTTATCCTTCCGGACCAGGCTACGAGCAGTACTTC CASTYPSGPGYEQYF
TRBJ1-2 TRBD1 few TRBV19 TGTGCCAGTAGTATTCGCAGGACAGGGTTTTTTTATGGCTACACCTTC CASSIRRTGFFYGYTF
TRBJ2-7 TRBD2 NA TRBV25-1 TGTGCCAGCAGGGATTGGGGTAACAGCGGGGCCTACGAGCAGTACTTC CASRDWGNSGAYEQYF
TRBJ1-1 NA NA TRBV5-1 TGCGCCAGCAGCTTGGGGTGGACCTCTATGAACACTGAAGCTTTCTTT CASSLGWTSMNTEAFF